Each of the 11 T cell receptor beta chains below was sequenced from the same sample in a study of lymphopenia after photon versus proton radiotherapy (dated by TCRdb to about 2019). Library preparation used the immunoSEQ multiplex PCR assay. TCRdb stores this immuneACCESS table with in-frame sequences only. Part of the clones is absent; in the studies checked, under half of the shortfall reflects unresolved V genes, and no reason is known for the rest. The sample contains some 42,000 clones, over 75% of them found a single time. The ten largest clones capture under 25% of the sample. The starting material was peripheral blood, obtained from a patient treated with proton-based radiotherapy. These receptors were obtained from a woman between 65 and 79 years old with pancreatic cancer.

The V gene is TRBV7-9, the J gene TRBJ1-5; D not resolved. V lost 2 bases to trimming and J lost 1 base, with 6 bases between them. The V gene's germline CDR1 is SEHNR and CDR2 FQNEAQ (reference sequence). The CDR3 totals 14 residues. The CDR3: CASSLMESNQPQHF. DNA for the CDR3: TGTGCCAGCAGCTTAATGGAAAGCAATCAGCCCCAGCATTTT.

The V call is TRBV9, the J call TRBJ2-2, with unresolved D. This CDR3 contains 15 residues. The V gene lost 3 bases and the J gene lost 2 bases, with 11 bases spanning the gap. Per germline, CDR1 SGDLS and CDR2 YYNGEE. The CDR3 region is CASSAWTRNTGELFF. The CDR3, as DNA: TGTGCCAGCAGCGCTTGGACCCGAAACACCGGGGAGCTGTTTTTT.

The rearrangement links TRBV15 to TRBJ2-7; 8 positions agree with TRBD1. This CDR3 is 14 amino acids long. Looked up from germline, CDR1 is LNHNV and CDR2 is YYDKDF (reference sequence). The V and J ends lost 0 bases and 9 bases, in that order; junction bases with no gene match: 7. CDR3 nucleotides: TGTGCCACCAGCAGAGATCTAGGGACAGGCTGGCAGTACTTC. Protein: CATSRDLGTGWQYF.

The chain uses TRBV6-1 and TRBJ1-2, with D possibly matching TRBD1 (6 bases). Deletions cut 6 bases from V and 1 base from J, with 15 bases between. The length of the CDR3 is 15 residues. The germline V gene encodes CDR1 MNHNS and CDR2 SASEGT. CDR3 DNA sequence: TGTGCCAGCAGAGAGGAGGACAGTTATAACTATGGCTACACCTTC. Amino acids: CASREEDSYNYGYTF.

This clone appeared a few times. The chain employs TRBV19 and TRBJ1-5, with D tentatively TRBD1 (5 bases). V dropped 3 bases and J dropped 7 bases, with 13 bases sitting between them. This CDR3 is built from 14 residues. Germline CDR1 is LNHDA and CDR2 is SQIVND (reference sequence). In nucleotides, the CDR3 is TGTGCCAGTAGTATGGGAGGGGCTAACCAGCCCCAGCATTTT. This gives the protein CASSMGGANQPQHF.

The chain employs TRBV2 and TRBJ1-2; 7 nucleotides match TRBD1. The CDR3 consists of 15 residues. V lost 3 bases to trimming and J lost 4 bases; unmatched junction nucleotides: 8. The germline CDR1 and CDR2 sequences are SNHLY and FYNNEI. In DNA, the CDR3 is TGTGCCAGCAGTGACGAAGGGGGCGCAAGCTATGGCTACACCTTC. Protein product: CASSDEGGASYGYTF. The whole variable domain, filled in from reference TRBV2 and TRBJ1-2, reads EPEVTQTPSHQVTQMGQEVILRCVPISNHLYFYWYRQILGQKVEFLVSFYNNEISEKSEIFDDQFSVERPDGSNFTLKIRSTKLEDSAMYFCASSDEGGASYGYTFGSGTRLTVV.

The V call is TRBV5-5, the J call TRBJ2-1; TRBD2 agrees at 13 bases. The V segment lost 5 bases and the J segment 4 bases; nucleotides outside the gene matches: 6. The germline CDR1 and CDR2 sequences are SGHKS and YYEKEE (reference sequence). The CDR3 totals 16 residues. This CDR3 reads CASRPGLAGTYNEQFF. In nucleotides, the CDR3 is TGTGCCAGCAGACCGGGACTAGCGGGGACTTACAATGAGCAGTTCTTC.

The chain recombines TRBV7-3 with TRBJ2-5; 8 bases are a match to TRBD1. The CDR3 extends over 14 amino acids. After removal of 8 bases from V and 6 bases from J, the junction contained 11 bases not matched to a gene. CDR1 and CDR2 (germline): SGHTA, FQGTGA. In DNA form, the CDR3 reads TGTGCCAGCTCCCTCGGGGGACAGGAGAAGACCCAGTACTTC. This encodes CASSLGGQEKTQYF.

Only a few counts were recorded for this clone. The V gene is TRBV18, the J gene TRBJ1-2, with 8 positions matching TRBD1. Germline lookup yields CDR1 KGHSH and CDR2 LQKENI. This CDR3 has 13 residues. V trimming: 4 bases; J trimming: 4 bases; junction bases outside the gene matches: 2. CDR3 bases: TGTGCCAGCTCACTAGACAGGGGCTATGGCTACACCTTC. Protein: CASSLDRGYGYTF. Using reference TRBV18 and TRBJ1-2 for the parts outside the CDR3, the full variable domain is NAGVMQNPRHLVRRRGQEARLRCSPMKGHSHVYWYRQLPEEGLKFMVYLQKENIIDESGMPKERFSAEFPKEGPSILRIQQVVRGDSAAYFCASSLDRGYGYTFGSGTRLTVV.

The chain uses TRBV7-8 and TRBJ2-7; weak D call: TRBD2 (6 bases). Deletions cut 0 bases from V and 0 bases from J, with 18 bases between. Germline CDR1 reads SGHVS; CDR2 reads FQNEAQ. CDR3 length equals 18 residues. The CDR3 reads CASSLAAGSRDFSYEQYF. In nucleotides, the CDR3 is TGTGCCAGCAGCTTAGCGGCGGGATCGCGGGACTTCTCCTACGAGCAGTACTTC.

This clone was counted between two and nine times. The chain couples TRBV4-1 to TRBJ1-6; D gene ambiguous. There are 13 residues in the CDR3. The germline CDR1 and CDR2 sequences are MGHRA and YSYEKL. Trimming stripped 3 bases from V and 14 bases from J, with 14 bases between. The CDR3 here is CASSQDLARTLHF. CDR3 DNA sequence: TGCGCCAGCAGCCAGGACCTCGCACGGACCCTCCACTTT.